What follows are 14 T cell receptor beta chains derived from one specimen sequenced in a study of T-cell memory formation after mild COVID-19. TCRdb re-analysed the 5' RACE reads in MiXCR, keeping a single row per CDR3 protein. Of hundreds of thousands of distinct CDR3 sequences listed, around 20% are singletons. Input material: PBMCs or a T cell subset sorted from them (not recorded which). These receptors originate from an adult woman who had mild COVID-19 (a few samples of this study predate the infection). Cell type and time point are not known.

This sequence joins TRBV7-3 and TRBJ1-1; 7 nucleotides align to TRBD1. V dropped 1 base and J dropped 4; count of bases not matched to a gene: 3. Germline values: CDR1 SGHTA, CDR2 FQGTGA. This CDR3 region has 14 residues. DNA of the CDR3: TGTGCCAGCAGCTTAATGGGACAGACCACTGAAGCTTTCTTT. Its protein product is CASSLMGQTTEAFF.

This clonotype has just a few counts. The chain joins TRBV12-3 or TRBV12-4 to TRBJ2-5; D call uncertain. The V end was cut by 3 bases, the J end by 3 bases, with 14 bases between. CDR3 length equals 15 residues. DNA for the CDR3: TGTGCCAGCAGTTTCGAGTACGGCAGCAAAGAGACCCAGTACTTC. This encodes CASSFEYGSKETQYF.

The sample holds a few counts of this clonotype. The chain is built from TRBV9 and TRBJ2-3; either TRBD1 or TRBD2 may supply D (6 bases each). The CDR3 is 20 residues long. V was trimmed by 0 bases and J by 4 bases, leaving 27 bases between them. CDR1 and CDR2 from the germline V gene are SGDLS and YYNGEE. The chain's CDR3 is CASSVAGTPGRGLRADTQYF. The CDR3 nucleotides read TGTGCCAGCAGCGTAGCGGGAACACCGGGACGGGGGCTTCGGGCAGATACGCAGTATTTT.

The chain links TRBV7-9 to TRBJ2-7, with 10 bases identical to TRBD2. The CDR3 covers 17 residues. Germline V gene sequence: CDR1 SEHNR, CDR2 FQNEAQ (reference sequence). Losses at the gene ends were 7 bases for V and 5 bases for J; bases not matched to a gene: 17. The CDR3 loop reads CASKDGTSAPLGHEQYF. The CDR3, as DNA: TGTGCCAGCAAGGACGGGACTAGCGCTCCGCTCGGCCACGAGCAGTACTTC.

The chain has TRBV12-3 or TRBV12-4 and TRBJ1-4; 7 bases line up with TRBD1. The CDR3 consists of 14 residues. The trim removed 5 bases at V and 5 bases at J, leaving 5 bases unmatched. The CDR3 DNA reads TGTGCCAGCAGTCCGACAGGGCCGAATGAAAAACTGTTTTTT. Its protein product is CASSPTGPNEKLFF.

V gene TRBV5-4 combines with J gene TRBJ2-7; 12 bases are a match to TRBD2. Germline CDR1 SGHNT, CDR2 YYREEE (reference sequence). Losses at the gene ends were 3 bases for V and 3 bases for J; bases not matched to a gene: 1. The CDR3 has 14 amino acids. The CDR3 region has the DNA TGTGCCAGCAGCTCGGGACTAGCGGGCTACGAGCAGTACTTC. Its translation: CASSSGLAGYEQYF. Full variable domain (rest looked up from reference TRBV5-4 and TRBJ2-7): ETGVTQSPTHLIKTRGQQVTLRCSSQSGHNTVSWYQQALGQGPQFIFQYYREEENGRGNFPPRFSGLQFPNYSSELNVNALELDDSALYLCASSSGLAGYEQYFGPGTRLTVT.

The J gene is TRBJ2-4, the V gene TRBV18; D gene uncertain. V was cut by 0 bases and J by 10 bases, with 16 bases left in between. Germline lookup yields CDR1 KGHSH and CDR2 LQKENI. This CDR3 region has 15 residues. The CDR3 protein is CASSPPNGVNLIQYF. In nucleotides, the CDR3 is TGTGCCAGCTCACCACCGAATGGGGTAAACTTAATTCAGTACTTC.

The chain uses TRBV28 and TRBJ2-2, with a weak D call TRBD2 (5 bases). V lost 6 bases and J 13 bases, leaving 15 bases between the germline ends. The CDR3 extends over 12 amino acids. Per the germline V gene, CDR1 is MDHEN and CDR2 is SYDVKM. The CDR3 region has the DNA TGTGCCAGCAGCATCCCCACACGGGGGCTGTTTTTT. This sequence encodes CASSIPTRGLFF.

This chain links TRBV7-3 with TRBJ2-3; no clear D gene. Trimming pared 3 bases from V and 0 bases from J, leaving 13 bases between. The CDR3 spans 16 residues. Germline loops: CDR1 SGHTA, CDR2 FQGTGA. The CDR3 DNA follows: TGTGCCAGCAGCTTGAGGTCGTTGTCTAGCACAGATACGCAGTATTTT. It is translated as CASSLRSLSSTDTQYF.

In its sample, this clonotype was seen many times. V and J are TRBV18 and TRBJ2-7; D possibly matches TRBD1 or TRBD2 (5 bases each). There are 13 residues in the CDR3. V lost 6 bases to trimming and J lost 3 bases, with 12 bases between them. Per germline, CDR1 KGHSH and CDR2 LQKENI. CDR3 sequence reads: CASSAGANYEQYF. DNA of the CDR3: TGTGCCAGCTCGGCCGGGGCCAACTACGAGCAGTACTTC.

This clonotype was seen only a few times. The CDR3 DNA reads TGCGCCAGCAGCCAGGGACAGCCCTTTGAAGCTTTCTTT. It yields the protein CASSQGQPFEAFF. The J gene is TRBJ1-1, the V gene TRBV4-1; 7 bases match TRBD1. Looked up from germline, CDR1 is MGHRA and CDR2 is YSYEKL. This CDR3 contains 13 residues. The V gene end was trimmed by 3 bases and the J gene end by 7 bases; junction bases not matched to a gene: 5.

In this sample, this clonotype turned up a few times. The chain carries TRBV7-9 and TRBJ1-1; 8 bases align to TRBD1. The CDR3 has 16 residues. The trim removed 5 bases at V and 7 bases at J, leaving 15 bases unmatched. Per germline, CDR1 SEHNR and CDR2 FQNEAQ (reference sequence). CDR3 amino acids: CASSILGTGSKGEAFF. The CDR3 DNA reads as TGTGCCAGCAGCATCCTCGGGACAGGAAGTAAGGGTGAAGCTTTCTTT.

This clonotype occurred a few times. J is TRBJ2-3 and V is TRBV6-5; D is undetermined. The CDR3 extends over 14 amino acids. The germline gives CDR1 MNHEY, CDR2 SVGAGI. V lost 0 bases, J lost 6 bases, and 10 bases lay in between. The CDR3 reads CASSYSGPRDTQYF. CDR3 nucleotide sequence: TGTGCCAGCAGTTACTCGGGCCCCAGGGATACGCAGTATTTT.

In its sample, this clonotype was seen a few times. The J gene is TRBJ1-5, the V gene TRBV7-9; D possibly corresponds to TRBD1 (5 bases). The V end lost 5 bases, the J end lost 1 base, and 15 bases lay between the germline ends. The CDR3 contains 16 residues. Germline CDR1 is SEHNR and CDR2 is FQNEAQ (reference sequence). DNA of the CDR3: TGTGCCAGCAGCCCCAGAGGGGAGGGGAGCAATCAGCCCCAGCATTTT. Translated: CASSPRGEGSNQPQHF.